Below, one TCR beta chain is given with its context. Antigen unknown. The sample's time point: patch test 3, about 24 weeks after DPC sensitization. Treatment described: therapeutic diphenylcyclopropenone sensitization with weekly scalp DPC. People who gave samples had alopecia, were 18 to 70 years old, and were suitable for DPC. Per germline, CDR1 SGHVS and CDR2 FQNEAQ. The J segment lost 4 bases and the V segment lost 1 base, leaving 7 bases of the junction unmatched. The CDR3 has 16 amino acids. This record comes from a study of human T cells and chemical hapten exposure. Points from the study as a whole: TCRs exceeding a frequency of 1 in 1000 stayed unchanged under DPC sensitization.

TCRdb fed the RACE reads into MiXCR, producing one record per CDR3 protein. This table holds about 110,000 distinct CDR3 sequences, around 35% found once. This clonotype was sampled from a man aged 40-55 years with alopecia areata. Some clones in this sample may be carry-over from other donors' samples. This sample comprised whole blood, obtained in connection with sensitization to the hapten diphenylcyclopropenone (DPC). The chain carries TRBV7-8 and TRBJ2-5; 9 bases match TRBD2. The CDR3 protein is CASSLDSGSWSETQYF. The CDR3 DNA reads as TGTGCCAGCAGCTTAGATAGCGGGAGTTGGTCAGAGACCCAGTACTTC. The full variable domain, its missing parts supplied by reference TRBV7-8 and TRBJ2-5, is GAGVSQSPRYKVAKRGQDVALRCDPISGHVSLFWYQQALGQGPEFLTYFQNEAQLDKSGLPSDRFFAERPEGSVSTLKIQRTQQEDSAVYLCASSLDSGSWSETQYFGPGTRLLVL.